What follows are 30 T cell receptor beta chains derived from one specimen sequenced in a study of blood T cell repertoires in COVID-19. Some clones are missing from TCRdb's copy, which holds only in-frame ones; the method was immunoSEQ multiplex PCR. The data show roughly 140,000 clones, about 82% seen once. Sample: peripheral blood. These receptors all stem from a woman between 40 and 55 years old with active or convalescent COVID-19.

About this clone itself: At one end the junction does not follow the germline gene, possibly because of a read error. J is TRBJ1-1 and V is TRBV5-5; no reliable D call. Germline CDR1 SGHKS, CDR2 YYEKEE (reference sequence). The CDR3 covers 15 residues. The DNA of the CDR3 is TGTGCCAACAGCCCCGGGAGACAACCGAACACTGAAGCTTTCTTT. Protein product: CANSPGRQPNTEAFF.

V usage is TRBV28 and J usage is TRBJ1-1; D unclear. V lost 4 bases to trimming and J lost 4 bases, with 13 bases between them. This CDR3 contains 14 residues. Germline assignment: CDR1 MDHEN and CDR2 SYDVKM. CDR3 amino acids: CASSWAGGSTEAFF. CDR3 coding DNA: TGTGCCAGCAGTTGGGCGGGAGGGAGCACTGAAGCTTTCTTT.

V gene TRBV7-2 combines with J gene TRBJ1-4, with 7 bases that match TRBD1. J gave up 3 bases and V 4 bases, and 2 bases lay outside the gene matches. This CDR3 comprises 14 residues. Germline V gives CDR1 SGHTA, CDR2 FQGNSA. This chain's CDR3 is CASSSGGPNEKLFF. DNA of the CDR3: TGTGCCAGCAGCTCAGGGGGGCCTAATGAAAAACTGTTTTTT.

The CDR3 region has the DNA TGTGCCAGCAGTTCGGCAGGGCTCTCGGCTTTCTTT. This codes for CASSSAGLSAFF. J is TRBJ1-1 and V is TRBV12-3 or TRBV12-4; D may be TRBD1 (5 bases). The CDR3 extends over 12 amino acids. Trimming removed 4 bases at V and 11 bases at J, with 14 bases between.

V gene TRBV18 combines with J gene TRBJ1-5; 10 bases fit TRBD1. This CDR3 contains 14 residues. Germline loops: CDR1 KGHSH, CDR2 LQKENI. V trimming: 2 bases; J trimming: 7 bases; junction bases outside the gene matches: 2. The CDR3 nucleotides read TGTGCCAGCTCACCAATGACAGGGGGCCAGCCCCAGCATTTT. Amino acids: CASSPMTGGQPQHF.

The chain couples TRBV19 to TRBJ1-2; D might be TRBD1 (6 bases). The ends were cut back, 2 bases at V and 8 bases at J, with 18 bases in the middle. The CDR3 sequence is 15 residues long. The germline CDR1 and CDR2 sequences are LNHDA and SQIVND (reference sequence). CDR3 in amino acids: CASSINEGVRKGYTF. The CDR3 nucleotides are TGTGCCAGTAGTATAAATGAGGGGGTGCGAAAGGGCTACACCTTC.

V usage is TRBV5-5 and J usage is TRBJ1-1, with 7 bases aligning to TRBD1. In germline, CDR1 is SGHKS, CDR2 YYEKEE (reference sequence). Losses at the gene ends were 0 bases for V and 0 bases for J; bases not matched to a gene: 11. The CDR3 consists of 18 residues. The CDR3 DNA is TGTGCCAGCAGCTTGGGTTGGACAGGCTCACCCATGAACACTGAAGCTTTCTTT. This codes for CASSLGWTGSPMNTEAFF.

This clone was detected only a few times. The V and J genes are TRBV11-2 and TRBJ1-5; TRBD1 is a possible D gene (6 bases). Germline V gene lookup returns CDR1 SGHAT and CDR2 FQNNGV. There are 16 residues in the CDR3. V was shortened by 0 bases and J by 3 bases, with 12 bases between the two germline ends. The CDR3: CASSLDDRSSNQPQHF. In DNA, the CDR3 is TGTGCCAGCAGCTTAGACGACAGGTCCTCCAATCAGCCCCAGCATTTT. The full variable domain, rest sourced from reference TRBV11-2 and TRBJ1-5, is EAGVAQSPRYKIIEKRQSVAFWCNPISGHATLYWYQQILGQGPKLLIQFQNNGVVDDSQLPKDRFSAERLKGVDSTLKIQPAKLEDSAVYLCASSLDDRSSNQPQHFGDGTRLSIL.

This chain links TRBV7-9 with TRBJ1-2; TRBD1 matches 8 bases. Trimming cost V 3 bases and J 6 bases; bases outside gene matches: 3. This CDR3 is built from 13 residues. Germline CDR1 SEHNR, CDR2 FQNEAQ (reference sequence). The CDR3 spells CASSLTGEDGYTF. The DNA for the CDR3 is TGTGCCAGCAGCTTGACAGGGGAGGATGGCTACACCTTC.

A single count supports this clone. The chain employs TRBV5-4 and TRBJ2-1; no reliable D call. The CDR3 consists of 13 residues. Deletions cut 6 bases from V and 2 bases from J, with 9 bases between. Germline lookup yields CDR1 SGHNT and CDR2 YYREEE (reference sequence). CDR3 in DNA: TGTGCCAGCATTAAGAGGCCCTACAATGAGCAGTTCTTC. This gives the protein CASIKRPYNEQFF.

V is TRBV7-2 and J is TRBJ1-1; 9 bases line up with TRBD1. The CDR3 contains 16 residues. Germline loops: CDR1 SGHTA, CDR2 FQGNSA. V was pared by 6 bases and J by 5 bases, with 13 bases of the junction left unmatched. The chain's CDR3 is CASRRGDRDPGTEAFF. In DNA, the CDR3 is TGTGCCAGCAGAAGGGGGGACAGGGACCCGGGAACTGAAGCTTTCTTT.

This chain links TRBV7-2 with TRBJ2-2; D is perhaps TRBD2 (5 bases). CDR1 SGHTA and CDR2 FQGNSA come from the germline V gene. The ends were cut back, 1 base at V and 5 bases at J, with 14 bases in the middle. This CDR3 contains 16 residues. The CDR3 region is CASSLGVGRATGELFF. CDR3 bases: TGTGCCAGCAGCTTAGGGGTAGGGAGAGCGACCGGGGAGCTGTTTTTT. Filled out from reference TRBV7-2 and TRBJ2-2, the complete variable domain reads GAGVSQSPSNKVTEKGKDVELRCDPISGHTALYWYRQSLGQGLEFLIYFQGNSAPDKSGLPSDRFSAERTGGSVSTLTIQRTQQEDSAVYLCASSLGVGRATGELFFGEGSRLTVL.

V usage is TRBV6-5 and J usage is TRBJ2-3; 12 nucleotides agree with TRBD2. Germline CDR1 is MNHEY and CDR2 is SVGAGI. The CDR3 runs to 14 residues. After removal of 6 bases from V and 6 bases from J, the junction contained 4 bases not matched to a gene. The DNA of the CDR3 is TGTGCCAGCAGCCTAGCGGGGGGGCAGGATACGCAGTATTTT. Translated, it gives CASSLAGGQDTQYF.

This clone has just one count. As DNA, the CDR3 is TGCAGCGTTACACAGGAGAACTATGGCTACACCTTC. It specifies CSVTQENYGYTF. This chain uses TRBV29-1 with TRBJ1-2; possibly TRBD1 for D (5 bases). The CDR3 contains 12 residues. The germline CDR1 and CDR2 sequences are SQVTM and ANQGSEA. Trimming pared 5 bases from V and 2 bases from J, leaving 9 bases between.

This rearrangement joins TRBV15 to TRBJ1-5; 9 bases map to TRBD1. Germline CDR1 and CDR2: LNHNV and YYDKDF (reference sequence). The CDR3 consists of 13 residues. V gave up 5 bases and J gave up 7 bases; unmatched junction bases: 3. This CDR3 reads CATSGQGTQPQHF. The CDR3 DNA is TGTGCCACCAGCGGACAGGGGACACAGCCCCAGCATTTT.

This chain uses TRBV7-2 with TRBJ2-7; TRBD2 aligns across 9 bases. Germline V lookup: CDR1 SGHTA, CDR2 FQGNSA. This CDR3 is built from 13 residues. J lost 13 bases, V lost 5 bases, and 12 bases had no gene match. The CDR3 nucleotides are TGTGCCAGCAGCAATGATATAGCGGGAGTTCGATACTTC. Its translation is CASSNDIAGVRYF.

J is TRBJ2-7 and V is TRBV9, with TRBD1 matching over 7 bases. Germline V gives CDR1 SGDLS, CDR2 YYNGEE. This CDR3 contains 15 residues. J was trimmed by 0 bases and V by 1 base; bases with no gene match: 4. The CDR3 sequence is CASSVSGQVSYEQYF. CDR3 sequence (DNA): TGTGCCAGCAGCGTATCAGGACAGGTCTCCTACGAGCAGTACTTC. Combining the CDR3 with reference TRBV9 and TRBJ2-7 gives the whole variable domain DSGVTQTPKHLITATGQRVTLRCSPRSGDLSVYWYQQSLDQGLQFLIQYYNGEERAKGNILERFSAQQFPDLHSELNLSSLELGDSALYFCASSVSGQVSYEQYFGPGTRLTVT.

This clone was observed a few times. The V gene is TRBV30, the J gene TRBJ1-2; possibly TRBD1 for D (5 bases). The ends were cut back, 1 base at V and 2 bases at J, with 14 bases in the middle. The CDR3 has 15 amino acids. Germline CDR1 and CDR2: GTSNPN and SVGIG (reference sequence). CDR3 DNA: TGTGCCTGGAGTGGTGTCAGGGAAGTCAACTATGGCTACACCTTC. Translation: CAWSGVREVNYGYTF.

This clone was counted only a few times. The V gene is TRBV4-1, the J gene TRBJ1-2, with D possibly matching TRBD1 (6 bases). The germline CDR1 and CDR2 sequences are MGHRA and YSYEKL. The CDR3 contains 17 residues. V was trimmed by 2 bases and J by 2 bases, leaving 18 bases between them. CDR3 in amino acids: CASSQLEDRPFNYGYTF. DNA of the CDR3: TGCGCCAGCAGCCAACTTGAAGACAGGCCATTCAACTATGGCTACACCTTC.

The gene calls are TRBV7-9 and TRBJ2-7; TRBD2 might be the D (6 bases). Germline V gives CDR1 SEHNR, CDR2 FQNEAQ (reference sequence). This CDR3 has 14 residues. Trimming removed 4 bases at V and 5 bases at J, with 15 bases between. CDR3 loop: CASSWRLDPDEQYF. The CDR3 coding sequence is TGTGCCAGCAGCTGGAGACTAGATCCTGACGAGCAGTACTTC.

Comments on this clone: At one boundary the junction diverges from the germline segment, which might be a read error. The genes are TRBV18 and TRBJ2-5; 7 bases fit TRBD2. Germline V CDR1 and CDR2: KGHSH, LQKENI. CDR3 size: 17 residues. For the CDR3, the DNA is TGTGCCAGCTCACCTTACCAGGGACGGGAGGACCAGGAGACCCAGTACTTC. Translation: CASSPYQGREDQETQYF.

The chain couples TRBV12-3 or TRBV12-4 to TRBJ1-2, with D possibly being TRBD1 (5 bases). V lost 4 bases and J 6 bases, leaving 6 bases between the germline ends. The CDR3 sequence is 11 residues long. This CDR3 is CASSSGDGYTF. In DNA, the CDR3 is TGTGCCAGCAGTTCGGGGGATGGCTACACCTTC.

The V gene is TRBV6-1, the J gene TRBJ1-1, with 7 bases identical to TRBD1. The CDR3 spans 14 residues. Germline V gene sequence: CDR1 MNHNS, CDR2 SASEGT. J was trimmed by 1 base and V by 3 bases; bases with no gene match: 2. CDR3 DNA: TGTGCCAGCAGTGACAGGGGGTGGAACACTGAAGCTTTCTTT. Protein sequence: CASSDRGWNTEAFF.

V is TRBV18 and J is TRBJ1-2, with 9 bases that match TRBD1. Trimming removed 3 bases from V and 4 bases from J; junction bases left unmatched: 9. This CDR3 contains 16 residues. Germline CDR1 reads KGHSH; CDR2 reads LQKENI. This chain's CDR3 is CASSPATGGIGYGYTF. The CDR3 nucleotides read TGTGCCAGCTCACCCGCGACAGGGGGTATTGGCTATGGCTACACCTTC.

V is TRBV2 and J is TRBJ1-5, with D possibly matching TRBD1 (6 bases). The germline V and J ends were trimmed by 6 bases and 6 bases, with 18 bases remaining between them. CDR1 and CDR2 (germline): SNHLY, FYNNEI. The CDR3 spans 15 residues. The CDR3 region is CASSVQGLGAQPQHF. The DNA of the CDR3 is TGTGCCAGCAGCGTACAGGGCTTAGGGGCTCAGCCCCAGCATTTT.

V and J are TRBV18 and TRBJ2-5; D possibly corresponds to TRBD1 (6 bases). The CDR3 length is 13 residues. CDR1 KGHSH and CDR2 LQKENI come from the germline V gene. Trimming stripped 4 bases from V and 5 bases from J, with 11 bases between. This chain's CDR3 is CASSQQGWETQYF. CDR3 coding DNA: TGTGCCAGCTCACAACAGGGTTGGGAGACCCAGTACTTC.

The genes are TRBV19 and TRBJ1-5; 10 nucleotides line up with TRBD1. CDR1 and CDR2 (germline): LNHDA, SQIVND (reference sequence). With V trimmed by 7 bases and J by 9 bases, 9 bases remained unmatched. The CDR3 loop spans 14 amino acids. The CDR3 DNA reads TGTGCCAGTACCTTCGGACAGGGGGGTAGGCCCCAGCATTTT. Encoded protein: CASTFGQGGRPQHF.

The J gene is TRBJ2-3, the V gene TRBV7-9, with 9 bases fitting TRBD2. This CDR3 contains 16 residues. Germline V CDR1 and CDR2: SEHNR, FQNEAQ (reference sequence). After removal of 8 bases from V and 2 bases from J, the junction contained 11 bases not matched to a gene. CDR3 sequence (DNA): TGTGCCAGCGGGCCCCTGCGGGGGGGCTTCACAGATACGCAGTATTTT. Translation gives CASGPLRGGFTDTQYF.

V usage is TRBV19 and J usage is TRBJ1-5; D not resolved. Germline V gives CDR1 LNHDA, CDR2 SQIVND (reference sequence). This CDR3 region has 15 residues. The ends were cut back, 2 bases at V and 5 bases at J, with 13 bases in the middle. CDR3 loop: CASSISPAGHQPQHF. DNA of the CDR3: TGTGCCAGTAGTATATCCCCCGCAGGCCATCAGCCCCAGCATTTT.

The gene calls are TRBV11-2 and TRBJ2-1, with 14 bases aligning to TRBD2. Germline lookup yields CDR1 SGHAT and CDR2 FQNNGV. The length of the CDR3 is 16 residues. The V segment lost 8 bases and the J segment 0 bases; nucleotides outside the gene matches: 3. The CDR3 spells CASGLAGGYSYNEQFF. As DNA, the CDR3 is TGTGCCAGCGGACTAGCGGGGGGTTACTCCTACAATGAGCAGTTCTTC.